These 32 T cell receptor beta chains were all obtained from the same sample, sequenced in a study of human T cells and chemical hapten exposure. The time point was: pre-sensitization, week 0. Treatment here: therapeutic diphenylcyclopropenone sensitization with weekly scalp DPC. MiXCR, run by TCRdb on the RACE reads, gives a single entry per CDR3 protein. The sample shows roughly 380,000 distinct CDR3 sequences, 5.1% of them seen only once. The material was whole blood, obtained in connection with sensitization to the hapten diphenylcyclopropenone (DPC). The receptors were gathered from a woman aged 50 to 60 with alopecia areata. Some clones in this sample may be carry-over from other donors' samples.

The CDR3 loop reads CASSVRVSENTEAFF. In DNA, the CDR3 is TGTGCCAGCAGTGTCAGGGTATCGGAGAACACTGAAGCTTTCTTT. V gene TRBV6-5 combines with J gene TRBJ1-1; possible D gene TRBD1, 5 bases. The V and J ends lost 5 bases and 1 base respectively, with 14 bases between them. The length of the CDR3 is 15 residues. Germline CDR1 reads MNHEY; CDR2 reads SVGAGI.

This clonotype was seen ten or more times. This chain uses TRBV5-6 with TRBJ2-1, with a weak D call TRBD2 (6 bases). The germline V and J ends were trimmed by 2 bases and 15 bases, with 18 bases remaining between them. This CDR3 has 13 residues. From germline, CDR1 is SGHDT and CDR2 YYEEEE. For the CDR3, the DNA is TGTGCCAGCAGCTTTAAAAGCGGGCGCCGGCCGTTCTTC. Its protein product is CASSFKSGRRPFF.

The chain has TRBV7-2 and TRBJ2-3; D is uncertain. V was shortened by 1 base and J by 3 bases, with 14 bases between the two germline ends. Germline V lookup: CDR1 SGHTA, CDR2 FQGNSA. The CDR3 has 16 amino acids. The CDR3: CASSLGELRSTDTQYF. DNA for the CDR3: TGTGCCAGCAGCTTAGGCGAGTTGCGGAGTACAGATACGCAGTATTTT.

This clonotype has just a few counts. The gene calls are TRBV30 and TRBJ2-3; no reliable D call. Looked up from germline, CDR1 is GTSNPN and CDR2 is SVGIG (reference sequence). This CDR3 spans 13 amino acids. The V end lost 1 base, the J end lost 2 bases, and 7 bases lay between the germline ends. The CDR3 DNA follows: TGTGCCTGGAGTGCAAGGCTCACAGATACGCAGTATTTT. Protein sequence: CAWSARLTDTQYF. The variable domain in full, with the rest retrieved from reference TRBV30 and TRBJ2-3, is SQTIHQWPATLVQPVGSPLSLECTVEGTSNPNLYWYRQAAGRGLQLLFYSVGIGQISSEVPQNLSASRPQDRQFILSSKKLLLSDSGFYLCAWSARLTDTQYFGPGTRLTVL.

CDR3 DNA sequence: TGTGCCAGCAGCCACCTTGGAAATCAGCCCCAGCATTTT. Protein: CASSHLGNQPQHF. The V call is TRBV14, the J call TRBJ1-5; D is undetermined. Germline CDR1 SGHDN, CDR2 FVKESK. This CDR3 spans 13 amino acids. V lost 3 bases and J 4 bases, leaving 7 bases between the germline ends.

This clonotype occurred many times. The rearrangement joins TRBV29-1 to TRBJ2-1; no reliable D call. The germline gives CDR1 SQVTM, CDR2 ANQGSEA. Trimming removed 6 bases at V and 9 bases at J, with 9 bases between. This CDR3 spans 10 amino acids. The CDR3 spells CSVRATEQFF. CDR3 DNA: TGCAGCGTCAGAGCGACTGAGCAGTTCTTC.

This clonotype was picked up a small number of times. This chain uses TRBV18 with TRBJ1-5, with D unresolved. The germline V and J ends were trimmed by 3 bases and 5 bases, with 8 bases remaining between them. There are 13 residues in the CDR3. Germline CDR1 KGHSH, CDR2 LQKENI. The CDR3 DNA is TGTGCCAGCTCACCTACCGAAGATCAGCCCCAGCATTTT. Residues: CASSPTEDQPQHF.

The table lists this clonotype with a few counts. V and J are TRBV30 and TRBJ2-7; 10 nucleotides align to TRBD1. CDR1 is GTSNPN, CDR2 SVGIG, per germline (reference sequence). CDR3 length: 15 residues. V gave up 4 bases and J gave up 3 bases; unmatched junction bases: 9. The CDR3 sequence is CAWISPGQGVYEQYF. The DNA of the CDR3 is TGTGCCTGGATTTCCCCCGGACAGGGGGTCTACGAGCAGTACTTC.

This clonotype was recorded many times. The V gene is TRBV20-1, the J gene TRBJ1-5; D gene unclear. Germline assignment: CDR1 DFQATT and CDR2 SNEGSKA (reference sequence). The length of the CDR3 is 12 residues. Between the trimmed V and J ends, which lost 5 bases and 1 base, there was a span of 6 bases. In DNA form, the CDR3 reads TGCAGTGCTCGGCAAAGCAATCAGCCCCAGCATTTT. This gives the protein CSARQSNQPQHF.

This clonotype was recorded at least ten times. The chain couples TRBV29-1 to TRBJ2-7, with unresolved D. This CDR3 region has 13 residues. Germline V gene sequence: CDR1 SQVTM, CDR2 ANQGSEA. Deletions cut 0 bases from V and 4 bases from J, with 10 bases between. The CDR3 reads CSVEDPLGYEQYF. CDR3 in DNA: TGCAGCGTTGAAGATCCCTTAGGGTACGAGCAGTACTTC.

This clonotype was detected a few times. The chain is built from TRBV29-1 and TRBJ2-4, with 7 positions matching TRBD1. This CDR3 contains 11 residues. CDR1 SQVTM and CDR2 ANQGSEA come from the germline V gene. V trimming: 4 bases; J trimming: 11 bases; junction bases outside the gene matches: 5. CDR3 amino acids: CSVATGAFQYF. For the CDR3, the DNA is TGCAGCGTTGCTACAGGGGCGTTTCAGTACTTC.

There are many counts of this clonotype. The V call is TRBV29-1, the J call TRBJ2-1; perhaps TRBD2 as D (6 bases). Trimming pared 8 bases from V and 2 bases from J, leaving 10 bases between. Germline V gene data show CDR1 as SQVTM and CDR2 as ANQGSEA. CDR3 length: 12 residues. The CDR3, as DNA: TGCAGCCTAGGGAGGACCTACAATGAGCAGTTCTTC. It specifies CSLGRTYNEQFF.

This clonotype was seen repeatedly, ten times or more. This chain joins TRBV29-1 and TRBJ2-3; TRBD1 agrees at 10 bases. Germline V gene lookup returns CDR1 SQVTM and CDR2 ANQGSEA. V lost 6 bases and J lost 4; bases outside the gene matches: 13. This CDR3 comprises 16 residues. The CDR3 spells CSVERPGQGTADTQYF. The CDR3 coding sequence is TGCAGCGTCGAAAGACCGGGACAGGGGACAGCAGATACGCAGTATTTT.

This chain connects TRBV5-6 to TRBJ1-4; the D is unclear. V lost 0 bases to trimming and J lost 8 bases, with 11 bases between them. Per the germline V gene, CDR1 is SGHDT and CDR2 is YYEEEE. This CDR3 has 14 residues. The CDR3 DNA is TGTGCCAGCAGCTTGGGAGGAGAACCCGAAAAACTGTTTTTT. Its protein product is CASSLGGEPEKLFF. Filled out from reference TRBV5-6 and TRBJ1-4, the complete variable domain reads DAGVTQSPTHLIKTRGQQVTLRCSPKSGHDTVSWYQQALGQGPQFIFQYYEEEERQRGNFPDRFSGHQFPNYSSELNVNALLLGDSALYLCASSLGGEPEKLFFGSGTQLSVL.

This clonotype was recorded at least ten times. The chain has TRBV3-1 and TRBJ1-1, with TRBD1 identical over 7 bases. Per the germline V gene, CDR1 is LGHDT and CDR2 is YNNKEL (reference sequence). CDR3 length: 14 amino acids. V shed 3 bases, J shed 0 bases, and the junction held 1 base outside the gene matches. The CDR3 DNA reads as TGTGCCAGCAGCCAGGGACAGATGAACACTGAAGCTTTCTTT. Translating gives CASSQGQMNTEAFF.

The gene calls are TRBV5-6 and TRBJ1-2; D is unresolved. The CDR3 loop spans 14 amino acids. Germline loops: CDR1 SGHDT, CDR2 YYEEEE. Trimming took off 0 bases at V and 1 base at J, with 7 bases between the two ends. The CDR3 DNA is TGTGCCAGCAGCTTGGGGGGAATTAACTATGGCTACACCTTC. Amino acids: CASSLGGINYGYTF.

The rearrangement uses TRBV2 and TRBJ2-3; TRBD2 matches 9 bases. Germline loops: CDR1 SNHLY, CDR2 FYNNEI. After removal of 8 bases from V and 0 bases from J, the junction contained 3 bases not matched to a gene. CDR3 length equals 14 residues. CDR3 residues: CASGTSFSTDTQYF. Written as DNA, the CDR3 is TGTGCCAGCGGGACTAGCTTTAGCACAGATACGCAGTATTTT. The whole variable domain, filled in from reference TRBV2 and TRBJ2-3, reads EPEVTQTPSHQVTQMGQEVILRCVPISNHLYFYWYRQILGQKVEFLVSFYNNEISEKSEIFDDQFSVERPDGSNFTLKIRSTKLEDSAMYFCASGTSFSTDTQYFGPGTRLTVL.

This clonotype has a handful of counts. This chain connects TRBV10-2 to TRBJ2-7; no reliable D call. Germline-derived CDR1 and CDR2 are WSHSY and SAAADI. This CDR3 has 13 amino acids. Trimming shortened V by 8 bases and J by 0 bases, and 11 bases separated the two germline ends. This chain's CDR3 is CASQTRSSYEQYF. The CDR3 DNA sequence: TGCGCCAGCCAGACCCGAAGCTCCTACGAGCAGTACTTC.

There are many counts of this clonotype. The V and J genes are TRBV29-1 and TRBJ2-3; D may be TRBD1 (5 bases). CDR3 length: 14 residues. The V end was cut by 4 bases, the J end by 5 bases, with 16 bases between. Germline V gene lookup returns CDR1 SQVTM and CDR2 ANQGSEA. CDR3 coding DNA: TGCAGCGTTGCGTTCGGTGCAGGGTTAGATACGCAGTATTTT. Its translation: CSVAFGAGLDTQYF.

The chain recombines TRBV6-5 with TRBJ1-2, with D unresolved. The CDR3 has 15 residues. CDR1 and CDR2 (germline): MNHEY, SVGAGI. V was shortened by 0 bases and J by 2 bases, with 10 bases between the two germline ends. In DNA, the CDR3 is TGTGCCAGCAGTTACTCGAAACAGACCAACTATGGCTACACCTTC. It is translated as CASSYSKQTNYGYTF.

This clonotype was observed a handful of times. The genes are TRBV20-1 and TRBJ1-4; TRBD1 aligns across 8 bases. The CDR3 consists of 14 residues. The germline CDR1 and CDR2 sequences are DFQATT and SNEGSKA (reference sequence). Unmatched junction bases numbered 6, after V lost 3 bases and J lost 6 bases. In DNA, the CDR3 is TGCAGTGCTAGCCCTGGACAGGGAGATGAAAAACTGTTTTTT. It yields the protein CSASPGQGDEKLFF.

This chain uses TRBV6-2 or TRBV6-3 with TRBJ1-1; no definite D call. Between the trimmed V and J ends, which lost 4 bases and 11 bases, there was a span of 14 bases. Germline V gives CDR1 MNHEY, CDR2 SVGEGT. This CDR3 contains 12 residues. CDR3 residues: CASSSTGIGAFF. The CDR3 coding sequence is TGTGCCAGCAGTTCAACGGGGATCGGGGCTTTCTTT.

This clonotype was counted a few times. V and J are TRBV27 and TRBJ1-2; D not resolved. V was cut by 6 bases and J by 0 bases, with 20 bases left in between. Per the germline V gene, CDR1 is MNHEY and CDR2 is SMNVEV (reference sequence). This CDR3 has 17 amino acids. The CDR3 nucleotides are TGTGCCAGCAGATCCTATGTAGGGCGGGGTCCTAACTATGGCTACACCTTC. Its translation is CASRSYVGRGPNYGYTF.

There are many counts of this clonotype. The chain has TRBV2 and TRBJ2-3; no reliable D call. CDR1 is SNHLY, CDR2 FYNNEI, per germline. The CDR3 is made up of 12 amino acids. V was clipped by 7 bases and J by 6 bases, with 11 bases between them. CDR3 DNA: TGTGCCAGCACCCTGGACCGGGATACGCAGTATTTT. It encodes CASTLDRDTQYF. Filled out from reference TRBV2 and TRBJ2-3, the complete variable domain reads EPEVTQTPSHQVTQMGQEVILRCVPISNHLYFYWYRQILGQKVEFLVSFYNNEISEKSEIFDDQFSVERPDGSNFTLKIRSTKLEDSAMYFCASTLDRDTQYFGPGTRLTVL.

Ten or more counts support this clonotype. The genes are TRBV27 and TRBJ1-2; D is uncertain. Germline CDR1 MNHEY, CDR2 SMNVEV (reference sequence). V was shortened by 8 bases and J by 5 bases, with 18 bases between the two germline ends. CDR3 length equals 14 residues. The CDR3 region is CASRPGSLWYGYTF. The CDR3 bases are TGTGCCAGCCGACCGGGCTCCCTGTGGTATGGCTACACCTTC.

This clonotype was recorded at least ten times. The rearrangement uses TRBV7-9 and TRBJ2-7, with a possible D match to TRBD2 (6 bases). Germline CDR1 SEHNR, CDR2 FQNEAQ (reference sequence). The CDR3 contains 12 residues. V was trimmed by 5 bases and J by 6 bases, leaving 11 bases between them. In DNA form, the CDR3 reads TGTGCCAGCAGCCCGCGACTAGGCGAGCAGTACTTC. This translates into CASSPRLGEQYF.

This clonotype was counted between two and nine times. The gene calls are TRBV6-5 and TRBJ2-6; D may be TRBD1 (5 bases). There are 16 residues in the CDR3. The V gene lost 7 bases and the J gene lost 1 base, with 14 bases spanning the gap. Looked up from germline, CDR1 is MNHEY and CDR2 is SVGAGI. DNA of the CDR3: TGTGCCAGCACCCAAAGGGGTGGGTCTGGGGCCAACGTCCTGACTTTC. Translation: CASTQRGGSGANVLTF.

The chain combines TRBV4-3 with TRBJ2-3; D is uncertain. CDR1 and CDR2 (germline): LGHNA, YSLEER. The CDR3 consists of 13 residues. V was cut by 1 base and J by 5 bases, with 7 bases left in between. CDR3 region: CASSQVHLDTQYF. The CDR3 nucleotides read TGCGCCAGCAGCCAAGTACACTTAGATACGCAGTATTTT.

This clonotype was seen a handful of times. The chain recombines TRBV20-1 with TRBJ1-4; D not resolved. This CDR3 contains 15 residues. Trimming pared 1 base from V and 7 bases from J, leaving 16 bases between. In germline, CDR1 is DFQATT, CDR2 SNEGSKA (reference sequence). CDR3 residues: CSARAPEGYREKLFF. CDR3 DNA: TGCAGTGCTAGAGCCCCCGAGGGATACCGTGAAAAACTGTTTTTT.

The rearrangement joins TRBV20-1 to TRBJ1-1; D remains ambiguous. The length of the CDR3 is 12 residues. CDR1 and CDR2 from the germline V gene are DFQATT and SNEGSKA (reference sequence). Trimming left V 0 bases short and J 4 bases short, with 6 bases between. In DNA, the CDR3 is TGCAGTGCTAGAGATTGTAGCACTGAAGCTTTCTTT. It codes for CSARDCSTEAFF.

This clonotype was observed many times. The rearrangement uses TRBV29-1 and TRBJ2-5; the D is unclear. V dropped 0 bases and J dropped 3 bases, with 5 bases sitting between them. Germline loops: CDR1 SQVTM, CDR2 ANQGSEA. The CDR3 is 12 amino acids. The CDR3 reads CSVEERKETQYF. The CDR3 DNA is TGCAGCGTTGAAGAACGAAAAGAGACCCAGTACTTC.

The chain joins TRBV7-3 to TRBJ1-4, with D possibly being TRBD1 (6 bases). CDR3 size: 13 residues. The germline CDR1 and CDR2 sequences are SGHTA and FQGTGA. The V gene lost 5 bases and the J gene lost 8 bases, with 12 bases spanning the gap. The CDR3 bases are TGTGCCAGCAGCCGCAGGGGAGGGGAAAAACTGTTTTTT. It yields the protein CASSRRGGEKLFF.